This TCR beta chain is drawn from a study of T-cell reconstitution after alpha-beta-depleted transplantation in children. It was with unique molecular identifiers that the TCRbeta library was prepared. TCRdb called the PCR reads again in MiXCR, with one record for every CDR3 protein. This table has hundreds of thousands of distinct CDR3 sequences, approximately 13% appearing once. V gave up 0 bases and J gave up 3 bases, with 10 bases separating them. CDR1 and CDR2 from the germline V gene are SGHRS and YFSETQ. This CDR3 region has 14 residues. In regard to this clonotype: Its antigen remains unknown.

Study-wide points: After transplant, at about two months, alpha-beta T cells were reportedly derived from several hundred expanded graft clones. After one year, T-cell counts and TCRbeta diversity mostly came from new T cells.

Here the sequenced sample was PBMCs, mostly from graft donor cells, taken 360 days after TCRalphabeta/CD19-depleted stem cell transplant. The clonotype comes from a male patient younger than 18 who had a stem cell transplant for acute myeloid leukemia, so the T cells may come from the graft donor. The genes are TRBV5-1 and TRBJ2-7; no reliable D call. In DNA form, the CDR3 reads TGCGCCAGCAGCTTGGTAATTACGGACTACGAGCAGTACTTC. This encodes CASSLVITDYEQYF.